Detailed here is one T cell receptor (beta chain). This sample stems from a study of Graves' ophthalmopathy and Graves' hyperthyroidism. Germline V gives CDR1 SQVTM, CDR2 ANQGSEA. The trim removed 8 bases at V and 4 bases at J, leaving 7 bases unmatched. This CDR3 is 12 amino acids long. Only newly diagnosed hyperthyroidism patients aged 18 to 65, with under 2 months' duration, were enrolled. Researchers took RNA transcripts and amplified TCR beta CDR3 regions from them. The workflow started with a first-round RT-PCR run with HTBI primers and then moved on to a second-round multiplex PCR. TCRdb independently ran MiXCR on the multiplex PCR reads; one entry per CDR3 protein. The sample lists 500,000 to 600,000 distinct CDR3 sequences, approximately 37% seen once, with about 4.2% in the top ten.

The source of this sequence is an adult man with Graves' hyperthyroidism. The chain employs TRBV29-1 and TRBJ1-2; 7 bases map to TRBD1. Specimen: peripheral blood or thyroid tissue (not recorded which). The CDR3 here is CSLEGTVYGYTF. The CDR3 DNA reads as TGCAGCTTGGAGGGGACAGTCTATGGCTACACCTTC.